These 9 T cell receptor beta chains came from one sample sequenced in a study of regulatory T cells in long-lasting Graves disease. Time point here: newly diagnosed GD, antithyroid drugs for less than 3 months. PBMCs provided the RNA from which the TCR library was made. Building of the TCR beta libraries involved iRepertoire HTBI primers and Arm-PCR of CDR3 regions. TCRdb re-called the multiplex PCR reads through MiXCR, storing one row per CDR3 protein. This repertoire shows roughly 610,000 distinct CDR3 sequences, roughly 15% found once; its top ten account for 15% to 20%. Another study also made use of these data, one on T cells in Graves' hyperthyroidism and ophthalmopathy.

This specimen consisted of peripheral blood mononuclear cells (PBMCs), obtained at new diagnosis, from a patient treated with antithyroid drugs. These receptors were obtained from a woman in her 30s with Graves disease.

This clonotype has just a few counts. This chain joins TRBV30 and TRBJ2-7; 9 bases align to TRBD2. Per germline, CDR1 GTSNPN and CDR2 SVGIG (reference sequence). This CDR3 comprises 16 residues. The ends lost 0 bases at V and 4 bases at J; junction bases unmatched: 10. The chain's CDR3 is CAWSVPGTSYSYEQYF. The CDR3 coding sequence is TGTGCCTGGAGTGTTCCCGGGACTAGCTATTCATACGAGCAGTACTTC.

At least ten counts were recorded for this clonotype. The V and J genes are TRBV12-3 or TRBV12-4 and TRBJ1-5; no clear D. Trimming shortened V by 6 bases and J by 3 bases, and 6 bases separated the two germline ends. This CDR3 spans 12 amino acids. CDR3 amino acids: CASRTPNQPQHF. The CDR3 DNA sequence: TGTGCCAGCAGAACCCCCAATCAGCCCCAGCATTTT.

This clonotype was observed many times. The rearrangement joins TRBV27 to TRBJ2-5, with 14 bases aligning to TRBD2. Germline V gene sequence: CDR1 MNHEY, CDR2 SMNVEV (reference sequence). This CDR3 is built from 17 residues. Trimming removed 5 bases from V and 4 bases from J; junction bases left unmatched: 9. The CDR3 protein is CASSLRGLAGVGETQYF. The DNA of the CDR3 is TGTGCCAGCAGTCTGAGGGGACTAGCGGGAGTGGGAGAGACCCAGTACTTC.

A few counts support this clonotype. The gene calls are TRBV7-3 and TRBJ1-2; D ambiguous. CDR3 length: 14 residues. Trimming removed 5 bases from V and 8 bases from J, with 18 bases in between. The germline CDR1 and CDR2 sequences are SGHTA and FQGTGA. CDR3 residues: CASSKLPGLEGYTF. The CDR3, as DNA: TGTGCCAGCAGCAAACTCCCGGGCCTGGAGGGCTACACCTTC.

This clonotype has at least ten counts. The V gene is TRBV7-8, the J gene TRBJ2-7; D not resolved. Per germline, CDR1 SGHVS and CDR2 FQNEAQ. CDR3 length: 16 residues. Between the trimmed V and J ends, which lost 1 base and 6 bases, there was a span of 19 bases. The CDR3 nucleotides are TGTGCCAGCAGCTTAGAGTGGCCTCTACCCCCGGGCGAGCAGTACTTC. Protein product: CASSLEWPLPPGEQYF.

This clonotype appeared a few times. This rearrangement joins TRBV9 to TRBJ2-1; unclear D gene. Per the germline V gene, CDR1 is SGDLS and CDR2 is YYNGEE. This CDR3 has 15 amino acids. Trimming took off 0 bases at V and 2 bases at J, with 9 bases between the two ends. CDR3 sequence: CASSVDGVTYNEQFF. DNA of the CDR3: TGTGCCAGCAGCGTAGACGGTGTAACCTACAATGAGCAGTTCTTC.

This chain links TRBV2 with TRBJ2-7; D not resolved. From germline, CDR1 is SNHLY and CDR2 FYNNEI. V was clipped by 7 bases and J by 3 bases, with 13 bases between them. The CDR3 loop spans 13 amino acids. CDR3 sequence (DNA): TGTGCCAGCACGTCGGCTAGGGACTACGAGCAGTACTTC. As protein: CASTSARDYEQYF.

The genes are TRBV7-9 and TRBJ2-3; possible D gene TRBD2, 5 bases. The germline V gene encodes CDR1 SEHNR and CDR2 FQNEAQ (reference sequence). Trimming left V 4 bases short and J 0 bases short, with 14 bases between. The CDR3 is made up of 16 amino acids. CDR3 region: CASSSRSRTSTDTQYF. In nucleotides, the CDR3 is TGTGCCAGCAGCTCGAGGTCGAGGACTAGCACAGATACGCAGTATTTT.

The chain links TRBV20-1 to TRBJ2-7, with a weak D call TRBD2 (6 bases). The CDR3 is 11 residues long. Deletions cut 7 bases from V and 3 bases from J, with 10 bases between. Germline CDR1 DFQATT, CDR2 SNEGSKA (reference sequence). This CDR3 reads CSGRRGYEQYF. CDR3 DNA sequence: TGCAGTGGGAGGAGGGGCTACGAGCAGTACTTC.